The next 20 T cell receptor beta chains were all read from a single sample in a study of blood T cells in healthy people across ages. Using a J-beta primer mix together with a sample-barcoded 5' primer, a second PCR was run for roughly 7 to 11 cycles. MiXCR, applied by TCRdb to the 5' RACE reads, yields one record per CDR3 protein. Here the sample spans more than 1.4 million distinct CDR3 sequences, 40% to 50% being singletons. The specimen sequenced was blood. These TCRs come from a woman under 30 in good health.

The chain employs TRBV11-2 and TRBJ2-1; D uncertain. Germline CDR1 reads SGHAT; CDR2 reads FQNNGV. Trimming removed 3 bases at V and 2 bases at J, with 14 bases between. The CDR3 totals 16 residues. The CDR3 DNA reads TGTGCCAGCAGCTTTTCTTTGGTCCCCACCTACAATGAGCAGTTCTTC. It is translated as CASSFSLVPTYNEQFF.

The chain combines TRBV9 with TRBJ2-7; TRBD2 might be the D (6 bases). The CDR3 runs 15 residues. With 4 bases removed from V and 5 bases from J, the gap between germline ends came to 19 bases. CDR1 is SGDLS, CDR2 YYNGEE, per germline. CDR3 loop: CASSTSSATGNEQYF. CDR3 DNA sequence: TGTGCCAGCAGCACCTCTAGCGCTACGGGAAACGAGCAGTACTTC. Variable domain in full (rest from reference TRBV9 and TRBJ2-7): DSGVTQTPKHLITATGQRVTLRCSPRSGDLSVYWYQQSLDQGLQFLIQYYNGEERAKGNILERFSAQQFPDLHSELNLSSLELGDSALYFCASSTSSATGNEQYFGPGTRLTVT.

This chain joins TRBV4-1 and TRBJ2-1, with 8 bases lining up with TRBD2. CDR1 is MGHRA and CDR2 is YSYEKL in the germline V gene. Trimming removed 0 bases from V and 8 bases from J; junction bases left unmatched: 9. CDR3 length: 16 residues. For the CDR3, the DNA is TGCGCCAGCAGCCAAGATAGCAGCGGGGGATACGATGAGCAGTTCTTC. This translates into CASSQDSSGGYDEQFF.

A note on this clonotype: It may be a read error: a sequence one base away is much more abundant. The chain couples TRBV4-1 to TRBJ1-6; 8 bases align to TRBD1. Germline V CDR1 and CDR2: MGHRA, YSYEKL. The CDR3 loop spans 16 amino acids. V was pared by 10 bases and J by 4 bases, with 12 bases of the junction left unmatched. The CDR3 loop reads CANRGNRGIYNSPLHF. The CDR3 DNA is TGCGCCAACCGAGGAAACAGGGGGATTTATAATTCACCCCTCCACTTT.

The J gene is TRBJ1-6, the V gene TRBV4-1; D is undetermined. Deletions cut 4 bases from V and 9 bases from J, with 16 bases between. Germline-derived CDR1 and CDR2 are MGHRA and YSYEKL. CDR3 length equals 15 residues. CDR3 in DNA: TGCGCCAGCAGCCTAGGTGACCTGGAGGGTTCACCCCTCCACTTT. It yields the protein CASSLGDLEGSPLHF.

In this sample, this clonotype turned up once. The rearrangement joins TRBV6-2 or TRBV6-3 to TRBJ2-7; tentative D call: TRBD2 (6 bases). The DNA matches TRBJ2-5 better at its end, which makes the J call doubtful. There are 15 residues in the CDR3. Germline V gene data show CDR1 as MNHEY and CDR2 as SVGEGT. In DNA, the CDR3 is TGTGCCAGCAGTAGAGGGGCTAGCGCCCAAGAGACCCAGTACTTC. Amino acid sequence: CASSRGASAQETQYF.

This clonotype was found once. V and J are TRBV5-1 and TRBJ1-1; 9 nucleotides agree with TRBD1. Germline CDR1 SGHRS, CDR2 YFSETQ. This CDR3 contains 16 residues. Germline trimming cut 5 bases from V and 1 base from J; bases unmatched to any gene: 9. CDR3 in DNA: TGCGCCAGCAGAGCGGCCGGGACAGGGACGAACACTGAAGCTTTCTTT. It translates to CASRAAGTGTNTEAFF.

CDR3 DNA: TGTGCCAGCAGCCCCTACGGGACAGGGAGGGGCGAGCAGTACTTC. This sequence encodes CASSPYGTGRGEQYF. The chain recombines TRBV7-9 with TRBJ2-5; 9 nucleotides align to TRBD1. The J call is doubtful: the DNA matches TRBJ2-7 better. The V gene's germline CDR1 is SEHNR and CDR2 FQNEAQ (reference sequence). The CDR3 spans 15 residues.

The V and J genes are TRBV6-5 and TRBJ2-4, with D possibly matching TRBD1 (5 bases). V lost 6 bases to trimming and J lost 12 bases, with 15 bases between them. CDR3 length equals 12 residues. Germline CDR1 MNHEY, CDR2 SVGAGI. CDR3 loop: CASSKGQGSQYF. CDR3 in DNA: TGTGCCAGCAGCAAGGGGCAGGGATCTCAGTACTTC.

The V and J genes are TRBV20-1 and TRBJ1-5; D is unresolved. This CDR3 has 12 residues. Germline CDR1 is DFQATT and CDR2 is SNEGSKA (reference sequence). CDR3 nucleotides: TGCAGGGCAAAGCATAGCAATCAGCCCCAGCATTTT. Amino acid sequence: CRAKHSNQPQHF.

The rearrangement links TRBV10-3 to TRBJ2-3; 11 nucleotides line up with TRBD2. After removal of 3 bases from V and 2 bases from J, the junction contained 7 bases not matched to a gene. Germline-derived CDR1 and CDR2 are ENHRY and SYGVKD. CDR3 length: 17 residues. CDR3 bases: TGTGCCATCAGTGATCCGACTAGCGGGACGACCACAGATACGCAGTATTTT. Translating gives CAISDPTSGTTTDTQYF.

The CDR3 here is CASSLVGREYQETQYF. The CDR3 nucleotides read TGTGCCAGCAGCTTAGTTGGTCGAGAGTACCAAGAGACCCAGTACTTC. The chain links TRBV7-6 to TRBJ2-5; the D is unclear. Between the trimmed V and J ends, which lost 1 base and 0 bases, there was a span of 12 bases. This CDR3 has 16 amino acids. In germline, CDR1 is SGHVS, CDR2 FNYEAQ.

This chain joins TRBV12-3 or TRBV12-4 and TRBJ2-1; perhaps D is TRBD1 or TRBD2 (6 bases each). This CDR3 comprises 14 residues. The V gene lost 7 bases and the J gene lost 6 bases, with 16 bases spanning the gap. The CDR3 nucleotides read TGTGCCAGCACACCGGGGGCTAGGGGCAATGAGCAGTTCTTC. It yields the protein CASTPGARGNEQFF.

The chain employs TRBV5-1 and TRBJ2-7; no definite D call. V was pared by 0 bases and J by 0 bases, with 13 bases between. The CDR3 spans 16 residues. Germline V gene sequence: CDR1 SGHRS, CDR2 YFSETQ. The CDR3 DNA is TGCGCCAGCAGCTTGGAAGGACCGGTTACCTCCTACGAGCAGTACTTC. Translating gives CASSLEGPVTSYEQYF.

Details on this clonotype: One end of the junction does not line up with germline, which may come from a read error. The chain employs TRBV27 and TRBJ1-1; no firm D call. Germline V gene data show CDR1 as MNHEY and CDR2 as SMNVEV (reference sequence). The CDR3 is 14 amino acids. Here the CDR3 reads CASSSGPVSLEAFF. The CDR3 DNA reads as TGTGCCAGTAGTTCAGGACCCGTTTCACTTGAAGCTTTCTTT.

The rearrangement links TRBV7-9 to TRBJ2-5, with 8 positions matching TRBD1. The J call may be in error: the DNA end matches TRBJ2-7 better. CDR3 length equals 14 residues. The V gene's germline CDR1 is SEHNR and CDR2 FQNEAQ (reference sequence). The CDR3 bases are TGTGCCAGCAGCCAATCAGGGGGCTCGGGCGAGCAGTACTTC. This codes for CASSQSGGSGEQYF.

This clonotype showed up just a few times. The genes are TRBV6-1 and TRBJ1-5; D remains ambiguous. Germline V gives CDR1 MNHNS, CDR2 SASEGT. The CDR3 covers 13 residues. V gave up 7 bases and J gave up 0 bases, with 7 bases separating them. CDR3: CASTVNSNQPQHF. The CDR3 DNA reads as TGTGCCAGCACCGTAAATAGCAATCAGCCCCAGCATTTT.

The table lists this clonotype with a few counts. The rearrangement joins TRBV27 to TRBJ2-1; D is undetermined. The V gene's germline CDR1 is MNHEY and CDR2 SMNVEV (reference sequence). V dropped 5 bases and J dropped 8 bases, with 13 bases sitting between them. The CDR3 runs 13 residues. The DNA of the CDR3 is TGTGCCAGCAGTAGTTCGCTCGTCCATGAGCAGTTCTTC. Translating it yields CASSSSLVHEQFF.

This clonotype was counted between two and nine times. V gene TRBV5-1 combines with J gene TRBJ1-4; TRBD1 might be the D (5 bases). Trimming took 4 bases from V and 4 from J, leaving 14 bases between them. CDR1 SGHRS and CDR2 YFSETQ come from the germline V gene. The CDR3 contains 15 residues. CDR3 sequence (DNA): TGCGCCAGCAGCCCGACGTCGGGGGTTAATGAAAAACTGTTTTTT. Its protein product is CASSPTSGVNEKLFF.

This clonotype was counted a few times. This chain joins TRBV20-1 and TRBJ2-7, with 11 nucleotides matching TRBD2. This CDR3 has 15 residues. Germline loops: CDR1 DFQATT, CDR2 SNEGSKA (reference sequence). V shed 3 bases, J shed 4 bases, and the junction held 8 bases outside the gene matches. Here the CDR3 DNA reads TGCAGTGCTAGTGAGGCTAGCGGGAGGCCGTACGAGCAGTACTTC. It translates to CSASEASGRPYEQYF.